A single sample gave rise to the 26 T cell receptor beta chains below, sequenced in a study of breast tumors, draining lymph nodes, adjacent tissues. From the multiplex PCR reads, TCRdb called clonotypes with MiXCR, one entry per CDR3 protein. Of roughly 130,000 distinct CDR3 sequences listed, approximately 29% are singletons. Breast cancer patients provided tissue from their axillary draining lymph nodes. Sequencing was performed on axillary lymph node tissue. All receptors come from a female donor with breast cancer. Some clones in this sample may be carry-over from other donors' samples.

Worth noting for this clonotype: This could be a read error, since a much larger clone is one nucleotide away. The chain is built from TRBV10-1 and TRBJ2-5; D uncertain. CDR1 is WNHNN, CDR2 SYGVQD, per germline (reference sequence). The CDR3 has 13 residues. The CDR3 spells CASSYSPQGTQYF. The CDR3 bases are TGCGCCAGCAGCTACTCCCCCCAAGGGACCCAGTACTTC.

Comment on this clonotype: This clone may be a read error of a much larger clone one base away. The CDR3 region is CATLAGSGGTYDEQFF. CDR3 bases: TGCGCCACCTTGGCGGGTAGCGGGGGAACCTACGATGAGCAGTTCTTC. The chain is built from TRBV10-2 and TRBJ2-1; 9 bases align to TRBD2. Germline V gene data show CDR1 as WSHSY and CDR2 as SAAADI. The CDR3 is 16 amino acids.

This clonotype was seen at least ten times. The rearrangement links TRBV20-1 to TRBJ1-2; D is perhaps TRBD1 (5 bases). Germline CDR1 and CDR2: DFQATT and SNEGSKA (reference sequence). Deletions cut 4 bases from V and 4 bases from J, with 16 bases between. The CDR3 extends over 14 amino acids. CDR3 residues: CSATLPGRTYGYTF. CDR3 nucleotides: TGCAGTGCTACTCTACCGGGACGGACCTATGGCTACACCTTC.

Worth noting for this clonotype: A much larger clone lies a single base off, so this may be a read error. This chain joins TRBV6-6 and TRBJ2-6, with TRBD1 as a possible D gene (6 bases). Trimming left V 5 bases short and J 4 bases short, with 15 bases between. Looked up from germline, CDR1 is MNHNY and CDR2 is SVGAGI (reference sequence). The CDR3 runs 16 residues. The CDR3: CASSHPTGTGANVLTF. CDR3 in DNA: TGTGCCAGCAGTCATCCAACAGGGACCGGGGCCAACGTCCTGACTTTC.

Worth noting for this clonotype: At one end the junction does not follow the germline gene, possibly because of a read error. The chain has TRBV20-1 and TRBJ2-6; D possibly corresponds to TRBD2 (6 bases). Germline V gene sequence: CDR1 DFQATT, CDR2 SNEGSKA (reference sequence). This CDR3 has 11 amino acids. The CDR3 sequence: CSTTGGRTEAF. CDR3 nucleotides: TGCAGTACTACTGGGGGGAGGACTGAAGCTTTC.

V is TRBV12-3 or TRBV12-4 and J is TRBJ2-3; D unclear. CDR3 length: 13 amino acids. V lost 6 bases and J lost 1, with 8 bases in between. The CDR3 sequence: CASRPDGTDTQYF. The CDR3 DNA sequence: TGTGCCAGCAGGCCCGACGGCACAGATACGCAGTATTTT.

This clonotype was observed a few times. The rearrangement uses TRBV6-1 and TRBJ2-4; D is perhaps TRBD2 (5 bases). The germline CDR1 and CDR2 sequences are MNHNS and SASEGT. The V end lost 7 bases, the J end lost 1 base, and 14 bases lay between the germline ends. The CDR3 runs to 15 residues. The CDR3 DNA reads as TGTGCCAGCATAGTGCTCCCGGGGGCCAAAAACATTCAGTACTTC. Its translation: CASIVLPGAKNIQYF.

This clonotype was seen many times. The chain combines TRBV12-1 with TRBJ1-2; TRBD1, as called in the table, went unchecked against the DNA. TRBV12-1 is listed as a pseudogene. The CDR3 is made up of 15 amino acids. The CDR3 spells CASSFDGQGADGYTF. The CDR3 DNA follows: TGTGCCAGCAGCTTTGATGGGCAGGGGGCTGATGGCTACACCTTC.

The chain couples TRBV28 to TRBJ1-2, with D possibly being TRBD1 (5 bases). Trimming cost V 10 bases and J 4 bases, with 28 bases left between them. CDR3 length: 17 amino acids. From germline, CDR1 is MDHEN and CDR2 SYDVKM. CDR3 DNA sequence: TGTGCCACCAAGGTGGGGGGGGTTCATGGTATCGGCTATGGCTACACCTTC. Translating gives CATKVGGVHGIGYGYTF.

This clonotype was counted only a few times. A clone one base away is much larger, so this may be a read error. The chain combines TRBV20-1 with TRBJ2-5; D possibly corresponds to TRBD1 (5 bases). This CDR3 has 12 amino acids. The germline gives CDR1 DFQATT, CDR2 SNEGSKA (reference sequence). In nucleotides, the CDR3 is TGCAGTGCCTTGTTCAGGGCAGAGACCCCGTACTTC. Its translation is CSALFRAETPYF.

Concerning this clonotype: No conserved phenylalanine or tryptophan is present at the end of the CDR3, so a read error is the likely explanation. The DNA is left out, because the CDR3 cannot be placed on it with certainty; the CDR3 is given as TCRdb lists it. The chain couples TRBV5-1 to TRBJ1-3; the DNA was not used to check the table's D call, TRBD1. A total of 8 residues make up the CDR3, ends included. The germline V gene encodes CDR1 SGHRS and CDR2 YFSETQ. Here the CDR3 reads CASMWGAT.

This clonotype appeared many times. The V gene is TRBV19, the J gene TRBJ1-5; 7 nucleotides agree with TRBD1. With V trimmed by 9 bases and J by 3 bases, 5 bases remained unmatched. From germline, CDR1 is LNHDA and CDR2 SQIVND (reference sequence). The CDR3 covers 13 residues. The CDR3 region is CASAGQYNQPQHF. The CDR3 DNA sequence: TGTGCCAGCGCGGGACAGTACAATCAGCCCCAGCATTTT. Based on the CDR3 plus reference TRBV19 and TRBJ1-5, the full variable domain is DGGITQSPKYLFRKEGQNVTLSCEQNLNHDAMYWYRQDPGQGLRLIYYSQIVNDFQKGDIAEGYSVSREKKESFPLTVTSAQKNPTAFYLCASAGQYNQPQHFGDGTRLSIL.

This clonotype was observed a handful of times. The rearrangement joins TRBV5-8 to TRBJ2-5; D gene ambiguous. Germline CDR1 is SGHTS and CDR2 is YDEGEE. The CDR3 runs 14 residues. The V gene lost 4 bases and the J gene lost 2 bases, with 12 bases spanning the gap. The DNA of the CDR3 is TGTGCCAGCAGCGTATCAGGTGGGCAAGAGACCCAGTACTTC. Translating it yields CASSVSGGQETQYF. Looking up the rest from reference TRBV5-8 and TRBJ2-5 gives the full variable domain: EAGVTQSPTHLIKTRGQQATLRCSPISGHTSVYWYQQALGLGLQFLLWYDEGEERNRGNFPPRFSGRQFPNYSSELNVNALELEDSALYLCASSVSGGQETQYFGPGTRLLVL.

The chain recombines TRBV4-1 with TRBJ1-2; no definite D call. From germline, CDR1 is MGHRA and CDR2 YSYEKL. Trimming took off 1 base at V and 10 bases at J, with 10 bases between the two ends. The CDR3 totals 12 residues. As DNA, the CDR3 is TGCGCCAGCAGCCAAGCAAGTTCTGACTACACCTTC. Amino acids: CASSQASSDYTF.

A note on this clonotype: This may be a read error: a much more frequent sequence differs by one nucleotide. The genes are TRBV28 and TRBJ1-5; 9 bases match TRBD1. V dropped 11 bases and J dropped 2; count of bases not matched to a gene: 22. The CDR3 loop spans 19 amino acids. CDR1 MDHEN and CDR2 SYDVKM come from the germline V gene. DNA for the CDR3: TGTGCCGGCATCGGAGGGGACAGGGCATCTCACGGGGGCAATCAGCCCCAGCATTTT. Residues: CAGIGGDRASHGGNQPQHF.

This clonotype was recorded many times. CDR3 region: CASSLAGSSLDEQFF. CDR3 DNA: TGTGCCAGCAGTTTAGCGGGGTCTAGCTTGGATGAGCAGTTCTTC. The chain carries TRBV12-3 or TRBV12-4 and TRBJ2-1, with D possibly matching TRBD2 (5 bases). The CDR3 sequence is 15 residues long. V shed 0 bases and J shed 8 bases, with 14 bases lying between them.

On this clonotype itself: A much larger clone lies one base from this, so it may be a read error. The chain combines TRBV11-2 with TRBJ1-2; a possible D gene is TRBD1 (6 bases). Germline V gene data show CDR1 as SGHAT and CDR2 as FQNNGV. V lost 5 bases to trimming and J lost 4 bases, with 14 bases between them. CDR3 length: 14 amino acids. The CDR3 loop reads CASSIQGVAYGYTF. In DNA form, the CDR3 reads TGTGCCAGCAGCATACAGGGCGTAGCCTATGGCTACACCTTC.

Ten or more counts support this clonotype. The chain employs TRBV7-9 and TRBJ2-2, with TRBD2 matching over 11 bases. CDR3 length equals 17 residues. Losses at the gene ends were 1 base for V and 4 bases for J; bases not matched to a gene: 5. The germline V gene encodes CDR1 SEHNR and CDR2 FQNEAQ (reference sequence). DNA of the CDR3: TGTGCCAGCAGCTTAGGAGGGACTAGCGGCCTCACCGGGGAGCTGTTTTTT. This translates into CASSLGGTSGLTGELFF.

This clonotype showed up many times. This sequence joins TRBV6-1 and TRBJ1-2; possible D gene TRBD1, 5 bases. Germline V gene lookup returns CDR1 MNHNS and CDR2 SASEGT. V lost 2 bases and J lost 8, with 18 bases in between. The CDR3 loop spans 15 amino acids. The CDR3: CASSEPDGQGRGYTF. The CDR3 DNA is TGTGCCAGCAGTGAACCTGACGGACAAGGAAGAGGCTACACCTTC.

This clonotype was detected many times. The V and J genes are TRBV6-1 and TRBJ2-7; 7 positions match TRBD2. Germline CDR1 and CDR2: MNHNS and SASEGT. Losses at the gene ends were 3 bases for V and 4 bases for J; bases not matched to a gene: 9. The CDR3 spans 15 residues. The CDR3 reads CASSDRVGGRYEQYF. In nucleotides, the CDR3 is TGTGCCAGCAGTGACCGGGTGGGAGGGAGATACGAGCAGTACTTC.

This clonotype was detected ten times or more. The chain has TRBV20-1 and TRBJ1-2, with a possible D match to TRBD1 (6 bases). Germline V gene lookup returns CDR1 DFQATT and CDR2 SNEGSKA (reference sequence). V lost 0 bases and J lost 4, with 15 bases in between. The CDR3 loop spans 15 amino acids. The CDR3 DNA is TGCAGTGCTAGAGATCGGGGGGGCGGAAGCTATGGCTACACCTTC. This translates into CSARDRGGGSYGYTF.

Ten or more counts support this clonotype. The chain recombines TRBV2 with TRBJ1-2; weak D call: TRBD1 (6 bases). Trimming removed 8 bases at V and 13 bases at J, with 20 bases between. Germline values: CDR1 SNHLY, CDR2 FYNNEI. The CDR3 contains 12 residues. The CDR3 coding sequence is TGTGCCAGCTTCCCGGACAGCCCTAATGGCACCTTC. This encodes CASFPDSPNGTF.

This clonotype was counted at least ten times. The rearrangement links TRBV5-1 to TRBJ1-2, with TRBD1 matching over 7 bases. This CDR3 comprises 14 residues. Unmatched junction bases numbered 5, after V lost 1 base and J lost 5 bases. Looked up from germline, CDR1 is SGHRS and CDR2 is YFSETQ. CDR3 protein: CASSLLTGDYGYTF. The CDR3 DNA is TGCGCCAGCAGCTTGCTCACAGGGGATTATGGCTACACCTTC. Using reference TRBV5-1 and TRBJ1-2 for the parts outside the CDR3, the full variable domain is KAGVTQTPRYLIKTRGQQVTLSCSPISGHRSVSWYQQTPGQGLQFLFEYFSETQRNKGNFPGRFSGRQFSNSRSEMNVSTLELGDSALYLCASSLLTGDYGYTFGSGTRLTVV.

This clonotype was picked up a small number of times. V usage is TRBV3-1 and J usage is TRBJ2-1; 8 bases align to TRBD2. Germline V gene sequence: CDR1 LGHDT, CDR2 YNNKEL (reference sequence). The V gene end was trimmed by 1 base and the J gene end by 4 bases; junction bases not matched to a gene: 6. This CDR3 comprises 16 residues. CDR3 in amino acids: CASSQGRAGAYNEQFF. Written as DNA, the CDR3 is TGTGCCAGCAGCCAAGGGCGAGCGGGGGCTTACAATGAGCAGTTCTTC.

This clonotype has ten or more counts. V is TRBV6-2 or TRBV6-3 and J is TRBJ2-1; D unclear. CDR1 is MNHEY and CDR2 is SVGEGT in the germline V gene. V lost 2 bases and J 7 bases, leaving 9 bases between the germline ends. This CDR3 is 13 amino acids long. CDR3 nucleotide sequence: TGTGCCAGCAGTTACGGGTCGCTTAATGAGCAGTTCTTC. Its protein product is CASSYGSLNEQFF.

This clonotype was seen ten or more times. This chain uses TRBV5-4 with TRBJ2-1, with D unresolved. This CDR3 is built from 13 residues. V was cut by 4 bases and J by 4 bases, with 9 bases left in between. The germline V gene has CDR1 SGHNT and CDR2 YYREEE (reference sequence). CDR3 amino acids: CASSPKEYNEQFF. The DNA for the CDR3 is TGTGCCAGCAGCCCAAAAGAATACAATGAGCAGTTCTTC.